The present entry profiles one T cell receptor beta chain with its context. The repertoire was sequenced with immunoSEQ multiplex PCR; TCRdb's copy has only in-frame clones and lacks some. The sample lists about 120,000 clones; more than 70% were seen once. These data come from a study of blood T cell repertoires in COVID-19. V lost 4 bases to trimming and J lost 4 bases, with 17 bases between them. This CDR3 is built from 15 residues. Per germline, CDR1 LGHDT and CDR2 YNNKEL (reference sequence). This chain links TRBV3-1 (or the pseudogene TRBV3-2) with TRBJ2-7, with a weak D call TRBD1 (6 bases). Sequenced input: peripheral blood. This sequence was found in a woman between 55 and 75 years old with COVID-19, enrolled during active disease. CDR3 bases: TGTGCCAGCAGCCGAAAACCGGGACACGGGTACGAGCAGTACTTC. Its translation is CASSRKPGHGYEQYF.